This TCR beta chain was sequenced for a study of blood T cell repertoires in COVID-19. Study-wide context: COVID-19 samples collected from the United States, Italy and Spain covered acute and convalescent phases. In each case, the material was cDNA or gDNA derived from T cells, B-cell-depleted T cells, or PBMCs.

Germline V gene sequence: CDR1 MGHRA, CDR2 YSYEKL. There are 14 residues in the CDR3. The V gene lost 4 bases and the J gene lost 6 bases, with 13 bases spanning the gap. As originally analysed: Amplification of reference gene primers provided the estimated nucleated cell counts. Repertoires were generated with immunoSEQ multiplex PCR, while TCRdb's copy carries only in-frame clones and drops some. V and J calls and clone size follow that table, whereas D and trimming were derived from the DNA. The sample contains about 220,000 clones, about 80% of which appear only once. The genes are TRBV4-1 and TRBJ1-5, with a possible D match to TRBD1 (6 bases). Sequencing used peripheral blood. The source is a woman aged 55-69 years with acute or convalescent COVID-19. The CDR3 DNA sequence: TGCGCCAGCAGCCCTACAGGGTTTCTTCAGCCCCAGCATTTT. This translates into CASSPTGFLQPQHF.